A single sample is the source of the 3 T cell receptor beta chains below, sequenced in a study of memory CD4+ T cells and cytomegalovirus serostatus. The sort gate was single viable CD3+CD4+CD8-CD45RO+ cells for memory CD4+ T cells. TCRdb's table, derived via immunoSEQ multiplex PCR, lists solely in-frame clones and lacks some. The sample has about 43,000 clones; 60% to 80% are singletons. The specimen sequenced was memory CD4+ T cells from blood. These receptors were collected from an adult in good health and CMV-seronegative.

The chain joins TRBV14 to TRBJ2-7; 14 nucleotides agree with TRBD2. This CDR3 has 18 residues. Germline values: CDR1 SGHDN, CDR2 FVKESK. Trimming cost V 0 bases and J 4 bases; bases outside gene matches: 8. The CDR3 coding sequence is TGTGCCAGCAGCCAAGATCTTCGGACTAGCGGGGGGACTTACGAGCAGTACTTC. It translates to CASSQDLRTSGGTYEQYF.

The chain uses TRBV19 and TRBJ2-1, with D perhaps assigned TRBD1 or TRBD2 (5 bases each). Per the germline V gene, CDR1 is LNHDA and CDR2 is SQIVND (reference sequence). The CDR3 runs to 15 residues. Trimming pared 1 base from V and 8 bases from J, leaving 15 bases between. The CDR3 protein is CASSIGTPRGDEQFF. The DNA for the CDR3 is TGTGCCAGTAGTATAGGGACACCCAGAGGGGATGAGCAGTTCTTC. Full variable domain (missing parts from reference TRBV19 and TRBJ2-1): DGGITQSPKYLFRKEGQNVTLSCEQNLNHDAMYWYRQDPGQGLRLIYYSQIVNDFQKGDIAEGYSVSREKKESFPLTVTSAQKNPTAFYLCASSIGTPRGDEQFFGPGTRLTVL.

J is TRBJ1-5 and V is TRBV12-5; D possibly corresponds to TRBD1 (5 bases). The CDR3 is 15 residues long. V dropped 0 bases and J dropped 9 bases, with 15 bases sitting between them. Germline assignment: CDR1 LGHNT and CDR2 FRNRAP. The chain's CDR3 is CASGLVLAREGPQHF. The CDR3 DNA reads as TGTGCTAGTGGTTTGGTACTAGCCAGGGAAGGGCCCCAGCATTTT.